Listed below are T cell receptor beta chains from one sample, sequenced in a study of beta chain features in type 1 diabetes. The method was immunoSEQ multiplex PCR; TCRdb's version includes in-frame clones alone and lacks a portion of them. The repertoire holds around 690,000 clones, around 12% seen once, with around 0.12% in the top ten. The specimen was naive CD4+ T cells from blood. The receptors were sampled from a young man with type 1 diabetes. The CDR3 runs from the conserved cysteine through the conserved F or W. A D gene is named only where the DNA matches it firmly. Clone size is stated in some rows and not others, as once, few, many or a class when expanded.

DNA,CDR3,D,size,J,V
TGCGCCAGCAGCCAGGCTACCGGGACAGCGGACACCGGGGAGCTGTTTTTT,CASSQATGTADTGELFF,TRBD1,NA,TRBJ2-2,TRBV4-3
TGCGCCACGAGGGTTGGGGATTCACCCCTCCACTTT,CATRVGDSPLHF,NA,few,TRBJ1-6,TRBV10-2
TGTGCCAGCAGCTCCCCCTGGGTGGAGCAGGGGCCCTACAATGAGCAGTTCTTC,CASSSPWVEQGPYNEQFF,NA,NA,TRBJ2-1,TRBV7-9
TGTGCCAGCAGCGTAGTAGGGACAGGCTTCTACAATGAGCAGTTCTTC,CASSVVGTGFYNEQFF,TRBD1,NA,TRBJ2-1,TRBV9
TGTGCCAGCAGCACTCTAGCGGGCCTAGATACGCAGTATTTT,CASSTLAGLDTQYF,TRBD2,NA,TRBJ2-3,TRBV9
TGTGCCAGCAGCTTAAAATTCGGCGGGGGAAAGATCCGAAGGCAGTTCTTC,CASSLKFGGGKIRRQFF,TRBD2,few,TRBJ2-1,TRBV7-9
TGTGCCAGCTCACCTGAGGACAGGTCCACCAATGAGCAGTTCTTC,CASSPEDRSTNEQFF,TRBD1,NA,TRBJ2-1,TRBV18
TGTGCCAGCAGCAGATCTACGGGGATCAGCTCCTACAATGAGCAGTTCTTC,CASSRSTGISSYNEQFF,NA,few,TRBJ2-1,TRBV7-8
TGTGCCTGGAGTACGATAACGGGGTCTTCACCCCTCCACTTT,CAWSTITGSSPLHF,NA,few,TRBJ1-6,TRBV30
TGTGCCAGCAGCTTAGTTGGTCGTCAGGGTAATGGCTACACCTTC,CASSLVGRQGNGYTF,NA,NA,TRBJ1-2,TRBV7-9
TGTGCCAGCAGCCCAGGGTCGCCAAGAGAGACCCAGTACTTC,CASSPGSPRETQYF,NA,few,TRBJ2-5,TRBV11-2
TGTGCCAGCAGCCCGCTTGGGGGAGGGAACACCTACGAGCAGTACTTC,CASSPLGGGNTYEQYF,TRBD2,once,TRBJ2-7,TRBV4-2
TGTGCCAGCAGCTTAGTGCAACAAGCGAGTTCACCCCTCCACTTT,CASSLVQQASSPLHF,NA,few,TRBJ1-6,TRBV7-2
TGTGCCAGCTCACCACCGGGGTCACGCTTGAACACTGAAGCTTTCTTT,CASSPPGSRLNTEAFF,NA,few,TRBJ1-1,TRBV18
TGTGCCAGCAGTTACCTCGGACAGGGGGGGACTGAAGCTTTCTTT,CASSYLGQGGTEAFF,TRBD1,NA,TRBJ1-1,TRBV6-5
TGCAGCGCCCGAAAGGCCACCCTTAATGAGCAGTTCTTC,CSARKATLNEQFF,NA,few,TRBJ2-1,TRBV29-1